The present T cell receptor (beta chain) was sequenced within a study of blood T cell repertoires in COVID-19. Enrollees, about 18 to 90 years old, lived in about two dozen US areas. Cohorts were determined from participant-reported clinical history. Resolution of symptoms, clearance, or two negative PCRs was present in recovered Cohort 3 donors. The CDR3 extends over 13 amino acids. Trimming stripped 4 bases from V and 7 bases from J, with 10 bases between. The germline V gene encodes CDR1 LGHDT and CDR2 YNNKEL (reference sequence). Data came from immunoSEQ multiplex PCR; TCRdb stores just in-frame clones and leaves some out. The sample has fewer than 200,000 clones, approximately 82% seen once.

The sequencing sample was made of PBMCs or T cells enriched from blood (not recorded which). This clonotype originated in a man between 45 and 60 years old who had recovered from COVID-19. This rearrangement joins TRBV3-1 (or the pseudogene TRBV3-2) to TRBJ1-4, with D hard to call. The DNA for the CDR3 is TGTGCCAGCAGCCCCGGGTTGTCTGAAAAACTGTTTTTT. Residues: CASSPGLSEKLFF.